This T cell receptor beta chain came from a study of T-cell memory formation after mild COVID-19. TCRdb passed the 5' RACE reads through MiXCR, listing each CDR3 protein once. The data show around 530,000 distinct CDR3 sequences, with about a fifth seen just once and approximately 8% held by the top ten. The CDR3 consists of 17 residues. J lost 6 bases, V lost 5 bases, and 15 bases had no gene match. Germline V gene data show CDR1 as SGHTA and CDR2 as FQGTGA. The table lists this clonotype with a few counts. The rearrangement uses TRBV7-3 and TRBJ2-3; 9 positions match TRBD2. What was sequenced was PBMCs or a T cell subset sorted from them (not recorded which). The source of this sequence is an adult woman who had mild COVID-19 (a few samples of this study predate the infection). Cell type and time point are not known. CDR3 in DNA: TGTGCCAGCAGCCCGAGGGGACTAGCCCAAAGTGCGGATACGCAGTATTTT. This sequence encodes CASSPRGLAQSADTQYF.